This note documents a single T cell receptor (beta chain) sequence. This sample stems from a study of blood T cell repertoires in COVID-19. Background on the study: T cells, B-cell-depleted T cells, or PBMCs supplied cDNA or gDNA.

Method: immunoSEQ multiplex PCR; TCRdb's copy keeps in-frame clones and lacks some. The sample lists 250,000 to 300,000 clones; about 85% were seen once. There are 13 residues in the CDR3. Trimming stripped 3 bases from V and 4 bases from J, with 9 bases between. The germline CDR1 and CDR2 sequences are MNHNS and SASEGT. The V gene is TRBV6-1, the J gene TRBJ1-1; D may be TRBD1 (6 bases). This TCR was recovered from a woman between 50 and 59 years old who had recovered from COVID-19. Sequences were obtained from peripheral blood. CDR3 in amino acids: CASSERGPTEAFF. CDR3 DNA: TGTGCCAGCAGTGAGCGGGGGCCCACTGAAGCTTTCTTT.